This T cell receptor beta chain was captured in a study of T-cell memory formation after mild COVID-19. Turning to this clonotype: What it recognizes is unknown.

TCRdb fed the 5' RACE reads into MiXCR, producing one record per CDR3 protein. This sample yields roughly 300,000 distinct CDR3 sequences, of which approximately 7.6% are seen a single time; roughly 23% belongs to the top ten. The CDR3 is made up of 13 amino acids. Trimming removed 2 bases from V and 3 bases from J, with 6 bases in between. Per the germline V gene, CDR1 is SGHKS and CDR2 is YYEKEE (reference sequence). Study-wide results and limits: CD4+ clones that contracted lay mainly in CM and EM; CD8+ ones lay in EMRA. In pre-infection memory, a portion of responding clones appeared, which suggested that cross-reactive memory joined.

The source of this sequence is a man aged 18 to 30 who had mild COVID-19 (a few samples of this study predate the infection). Cell type and time point are not known. The gene calls are TRBV5-5 and TRBJ1-5; D remains unclear. Sequenced material: PBMCs or a T cell subset sorted from them (not recorded which). This chain's CDR3 is CASSLTDNQPQHF. The CDR3 coding sequence is TGTGCCAGCAGCTTAACGGACAATCAGCCCCAGCATTTT.